The 11 T cell receptor beta chains listed next were all sequenced from one sample in a study of blood T cell repertoires in COVID-19. The method was immunoSEQ multiplex PCR; TCRdb's version includes in-frame clones alone and lacks a portion of them. The data contain hundreds of thousands of clones, around 80% of them singletons. The sequencing input was peripheral blood. Receptors were obtained from a woman aged 50 to 60 with acute or convalescent COVID-19.

This chain joins TRBV28 and TRBJ2-5; weak D call: TRBD1 (5 bases). The V end lost 2 bases, the J end lost 1 base, and 8 bases lay between the germline ends. The CDR3 totals 14 residues. CDR1 MDHEN and CDR2 SYDVKM come from the germline V gene. CDR3 loop: CASSLRQFQETQYF. DNA for the CDR3: TGTGCCAGCAGTTTAAGACAGTTCCAAGAGACCCAGTACTTC.

The chain joins TRBV27 to TRBJ2-7; 9 nucleotides align to TRBD2. The CDR3 sequence is 15 residues long. V gave up 6 bases and J gave up 5 bases; unmatched junction bases: 11. CDR1 and CDR2 from the germline V gene are MNHEY and SMNVEV (reference sequence). The CDR3 sequence is CASSPVKSGRHEQYF. Here the CDR3 DNA reads TGTGCCAGCAGCCCCGTGAAGAGCGGGAGGCACGAGCAGTACTTC.

J is TRBJ1-2 and V is TRBV25-1, with D unresolved. The V and J ends lost 3 bases and 4 bases respectively, with 9 bases between them. This CDR3 has 13 residues. Per the germline V gene, CDR1 is MGHDK and CDR2 is SYGVNS. The CDR3 coding sequence is TGTGCCAGCAGTGACCCCGGTAGCTATGGCTACACCTTC. This translates into CASSDPGSYGYTF.

This rearrangement joins TRBV30 to TRBJ2-2; D is possibly TRBD2 (6 bases). The germline CDR1 and CDR2 sequences are GTSNPN and SVGIG (reference sequence). V was shortened by 5 bases and J by 4 bases, with 17 bases between the two germline ends. This CDR3 is built from 15 residues. CDR3 protein: CAWDAGGRGTGELFF. CDR3 coding DNA: TGTGCCTGGGACGCCGGGGGAAGGGGCACCGGGGAGCTGTTTTTT.

The chain carries TRBV3-1 (or the pseudogene TRBV3-2) and TRBJ2-3, with D possibly being TRBD2 (5 bases). V shed 0 bases and J shed 5 bases, with 18 bases lying between them. The CDR3 spans 17 residues. Germline lookup yields CDR1 LGHDT and CDR2 YNNKEL (reference sequence). The CDR3 DNA reads TGTGCCAGCAGCCAAGATAGGATGGCGGGTGGACGAGATACGCAGTATTTT. Translation gives CASSQDRMAGGRDTQYF.

The V gene is TRBV4-1, the J gene TRBJ1-4; D uncertain. V was trimmed by 6 bases and J by 1 base, leaving 12 bases between them. The germline CDR1 and CDR2 sequences are MGHRA and YSYEKL. The CDR3 has 15 residues. As DNA, the CDR3 is TGCGCCAGCAGGGCGGCTACCCAAACTAATGAAAAACTGTTTTTT. This sequence encodes CASRAATQTNEKLFF.

This clone was observed once. This chain joins TRBV2 and TRBJ2-5; 8 nucleotides agree with TRBD2. In germline, CDR1 is SNHLY, CDR2 FYNNEI. Trimming removed 4 bases from V and 4 bases from J; junction bases left unmatched: 5. The CDR3 is 14 amino acids. The DNA of the CDR3 is TGTGCCAGCAGTGCGCTAGCGGGCGGAGAGACCCAGTACTTC. It specifies CASSALAGGETQYF.

V is TRBV3-1 (or the pseudogene TRBV3-2) and J is TRBJ1-3, with D maybe TRBD1 (6 bases). The CDR3 is 14 residues long. Germline CDR1 reads LGHDT; CDR2 reads YNNKEL (reference sequence). With 1 base removed from V and 4 bases from J, the gap between germline ends came to 8 bases. The chain's CDR3 is CASSQGGGGNTIYF. The CDR3 DNA reads as TGTGCCAGCAGCCAAGGAGGGGGAGGAAACACCATATATTTT.

In this sample, this clone turned up a few times. This chain uses TRBV6-5 with TRBJ1-1; weak D call: TRBD1 (5 bases). V was clipped by 5 bases and J by 1 base, with 5 bases between them. The CDR3 runs 12 residues. From germline, CDR1 is MNHEY and CDR2 SVGAGI. The CDR3 sequence: CASSTGNTEAFF. CDR3 DNA: TGTGCCAGCAGTACAGGGAACACTGAAGCTTTCTTT.

This chain connects TRBV19 to TRBJ2-5, with D unclear. V was cut by 3 bases and J by 7 bases, with 15 bases left in between. The CDR3 is 14 residues long. The germline gives CDR1 LNHDA, CDR2 SQIVND (reference sequence). The CDR3 bases are TGTGCCAGTAGTATCCCGACGGAGACGGGGACCCAGTACTTC. Translation gives CASSIPTETGTQYF.

The rearrangement joins TRBV19 to TRBJ2-4; D gene unclear. The germline V and J ends were trimmed by 1 base and 0 bases, with 10 bases remaining between them. Germline V gene sequence: CDR1 LNHDA, CDR2 SQIVND (reference sequence). This CDR3 comprises 16 residues. The CDR3 reads CASSIGVVQAKNIQYF. Here the CDR3 DNA reads TGTGCCAGTAGTATAGGCGTTGTGCAAGCCAAAAACATTCAGTACTTC. Drawing the rest from reference TRBV19 and TRBJ2-4, the complete variable domain is DGGITQSPKYLFRKEGQNVTLSCEQNLNHDAMYWYRQDPGQGLRLIYYSQIVNDFQKGDIAEGYSVSREKKESFPLTVTSAQKNPTAFYLCASSIGVVQAKNIQYFGAGTRLSVL.